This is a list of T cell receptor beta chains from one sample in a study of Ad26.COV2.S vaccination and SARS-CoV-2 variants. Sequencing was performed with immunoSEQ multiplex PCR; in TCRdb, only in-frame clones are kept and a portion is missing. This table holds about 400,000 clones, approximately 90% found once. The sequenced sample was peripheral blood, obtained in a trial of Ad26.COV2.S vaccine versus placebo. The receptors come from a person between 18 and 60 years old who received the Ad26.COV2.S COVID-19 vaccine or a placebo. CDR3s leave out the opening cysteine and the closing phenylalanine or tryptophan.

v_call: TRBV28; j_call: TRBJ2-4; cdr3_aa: ASSPDRTVWKNIQY
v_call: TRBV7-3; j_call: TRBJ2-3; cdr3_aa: ASSPWELAGSDTQY
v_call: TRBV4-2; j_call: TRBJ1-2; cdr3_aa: ASSQGRQNYGYT
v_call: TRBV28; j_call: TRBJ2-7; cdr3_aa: ASRSGTVPYEQY
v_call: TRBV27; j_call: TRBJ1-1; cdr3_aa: ASSPRTGITEAF
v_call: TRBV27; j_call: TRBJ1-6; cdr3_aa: ASSLKSSYNSPLH
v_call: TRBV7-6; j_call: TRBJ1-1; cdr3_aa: ASSTSGGEAF
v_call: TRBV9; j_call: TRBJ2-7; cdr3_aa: ASSSTTSPLEQY
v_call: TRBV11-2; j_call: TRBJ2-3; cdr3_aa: ASSVKTRWGTDTQY
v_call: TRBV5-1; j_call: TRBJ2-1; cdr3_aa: ASSGLADNEQF
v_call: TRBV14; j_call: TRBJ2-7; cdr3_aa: ASSQDPSGRAPYEQY
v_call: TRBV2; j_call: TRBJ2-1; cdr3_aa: ASRAGLGSYNEQF
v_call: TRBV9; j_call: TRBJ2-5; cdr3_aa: ASSRLAFQETQY
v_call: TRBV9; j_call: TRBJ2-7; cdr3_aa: ASSVGQGAGEQY
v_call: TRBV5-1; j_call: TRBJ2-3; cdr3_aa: ASSLDSPVDTQY
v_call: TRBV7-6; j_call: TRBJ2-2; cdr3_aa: ASSLGAGAGELF
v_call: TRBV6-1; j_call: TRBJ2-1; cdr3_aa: ASSEEVGSSYNEQF
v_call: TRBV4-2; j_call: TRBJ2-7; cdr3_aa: ASSQEGPADLSYEQY
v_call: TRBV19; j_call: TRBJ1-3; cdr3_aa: ASGQGLDSSGNTIY
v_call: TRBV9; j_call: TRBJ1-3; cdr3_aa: ASSGIRPGRSLSVVS
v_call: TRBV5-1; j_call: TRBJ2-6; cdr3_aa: ASRAGLSGANVLT
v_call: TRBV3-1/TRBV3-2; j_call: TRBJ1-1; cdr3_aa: ASSQDRGEGEAF
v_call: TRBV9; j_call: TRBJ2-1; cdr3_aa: ASSVGTAYNEQF
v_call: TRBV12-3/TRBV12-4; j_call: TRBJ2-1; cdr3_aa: ASTVGPKREGF
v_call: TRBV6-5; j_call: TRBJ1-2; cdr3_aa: ASRMEREGDT
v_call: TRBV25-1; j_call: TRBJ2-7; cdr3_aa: ASRRTGGDEQY
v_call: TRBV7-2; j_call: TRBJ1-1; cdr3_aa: ASSLDLVTEAF
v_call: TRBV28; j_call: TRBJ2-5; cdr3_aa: ASSLQGSKTQY
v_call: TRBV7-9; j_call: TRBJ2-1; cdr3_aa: ASTGTSGRAGYNEQF
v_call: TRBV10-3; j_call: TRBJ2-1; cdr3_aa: AISVGPAAPTEQF
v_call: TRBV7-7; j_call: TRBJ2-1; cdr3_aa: ASSLSLGNEQF
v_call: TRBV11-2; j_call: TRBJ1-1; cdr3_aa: ASSWGGDTEAF
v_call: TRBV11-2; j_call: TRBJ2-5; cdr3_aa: ASSLQGSLAETQY
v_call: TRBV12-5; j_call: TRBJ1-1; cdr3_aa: ASGPRNTEAF
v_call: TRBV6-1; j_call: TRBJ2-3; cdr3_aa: ASSDGVGGTDTQY
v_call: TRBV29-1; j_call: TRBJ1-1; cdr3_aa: SVSHRGFMNTEAF
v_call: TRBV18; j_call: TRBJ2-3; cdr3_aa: ASSGRRGTSTDTQY
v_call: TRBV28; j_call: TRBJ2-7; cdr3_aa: ASSPALASGRYEQY
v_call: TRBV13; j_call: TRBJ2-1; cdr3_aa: ASSPGGVGNEQF
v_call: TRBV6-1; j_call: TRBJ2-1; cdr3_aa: ASSEARRPHNEQF
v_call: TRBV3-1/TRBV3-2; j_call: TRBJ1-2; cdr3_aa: ASSQDTVYGYT
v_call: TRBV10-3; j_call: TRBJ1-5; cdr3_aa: AMAGASNQPQH
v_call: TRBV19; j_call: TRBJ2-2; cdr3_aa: ASRLGLAGVASTGELF
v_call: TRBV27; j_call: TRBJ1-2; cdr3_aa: ASSLTLTGEYGYT
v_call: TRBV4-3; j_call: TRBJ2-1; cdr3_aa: ASSQRQTSYNEQF
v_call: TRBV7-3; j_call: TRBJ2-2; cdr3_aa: ASSLQTGELF
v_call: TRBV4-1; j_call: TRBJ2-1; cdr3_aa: ASSQDGLAAGGGWNEQF
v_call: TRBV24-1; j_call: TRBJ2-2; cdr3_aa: ATSAAFGGGAPNTGELF
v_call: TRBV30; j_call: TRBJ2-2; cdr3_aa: AWSVFAGTGELF
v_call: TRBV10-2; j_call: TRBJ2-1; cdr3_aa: ASNPGRDVLVYEQF
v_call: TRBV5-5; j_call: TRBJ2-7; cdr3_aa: ASTRQDIRNEQY
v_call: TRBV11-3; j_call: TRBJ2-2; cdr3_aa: ASSKRYGSGELF
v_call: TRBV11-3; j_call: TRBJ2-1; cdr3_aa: ASSLREGLYEQF
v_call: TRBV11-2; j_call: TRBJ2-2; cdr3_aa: ASSLEGLMGNTGELF
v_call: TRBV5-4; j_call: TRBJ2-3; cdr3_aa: ASSQRLAGGGDTQY